Below, 20 T cell receptor beta chains from the same sample are listed, as sequenced in a study of blood T cell repertoires in COVID-19. The repertoire was sequenced with immunoSEQ multiplex PCR; TCRdb's copy has only in-frame clones and lacks some. The profile shows 200,000 to 250,000 clones, roughly 84% of them singletons. Sequenced sample: PBMCs or T cells enriched from blood (not recorded which). These receptors were taken from a woman aged 40 to 55 who had recovered from COVID-19.

This chain uses TRBV7-2 with TRBJ2-4; 7 bases are shared with TRBD1. The CDR3 is 14 amino acids. J gave up 4 bases and V 5 bases, and 5 bases lay outside the gene matches. Germline V CDR1 and CDR2: SGHTA, FQGNSA. CDR3 DNA sequence: TGTGCCAGCAGCCCGGGACAGCCGAAAAACATTCAGTACTTC. Its translation: CASSPGQPKNIQYF.

This chain uses TRBV7-2 with TRBJ2-7; TRBD2 might be the D (6 bases). Germline V CDR1 and CDR2: SGHTA, FQGNSA. This CDR3 has 14 residues. Trimming cost V 3 bases and J 6 bases, with 15 bases left between them. Here the CDR3 reads CASSLQGGEPEQYF. The CDR3 DNA reads TGTGCCAGCAGCTTGCAAGGCGGGGAGCCCGAGCAGTACTTC.

The J gene is TRBJ2-1, the V gene TRBV18; 8 positions match TRBD2. Germline-derived CDR1 and CDR2 are KGHSH and LQKENI. The CDR3 is 13 residues long. With 3 bases clipped from V and 7 bases from J, the junction kept 2 bases outside the gene matches. The CDR3 is CASSPGTSNEQFF. CDR3 sequence (DNA): TGTGCCAGCTCACCCGGGACTAGTAATGAGCAGTTCTTC.

This clone was counted between two and nine times. The chain joins TRBV6-1 to TRBJ1-1, with a weak D call TRBD1 (6 bases). Trimming shortened V by 2 bases and J by 4 bases, and 11 bases separated the two germline ends. Germline loops: CDR1 MNHNS, CDR2 SASEGT. The CDR3 is 14 residues long. CDR3 protein: CASSENGGITEAFF. CDR3 DNA sequence: TGTGCCAGCAGTGAAAATGGGGGCATCACTGAAGCTTTCTTT.

This chain connects TRBV19 to TRBJ1-2; a weak D match, TRBD1 (6 bases). V was shortened by 7 bases and J by 3 bases, with 18 bases between the two germline ends. Germline V gives CDR1 LNHDA, CDR2 SQIVND (reference sequence). CDR3 length equals 15 residues. The CDR3, as DNA: TGTGCCAGTACTTTGAGGACAAACAGGGACTATGGCTACACCTTC. Translation gives CASTLRTNRDYGYTF.

V usage is TRBV2 and J usage is TRBJ1-1, with D maybe TRBD1 (5 bases). The CDR3 has 14 residues. Per the germline V gene, CDR1 is SNHLY and CDR2 is FYNNEI. Trimming left V 4 bases short and J 5 bases short, with 14 bases between. The CDR3 loop is CASSGGADGTEAFF. DNA for the CDR3: TGTGCCAGCAGTGGCGGGGCGGATGGAACTGAAGCTTTCTTT.

This clone was observed many times. The chain carries TRBV5-1 and TRBJ2-5; 8 bases fit TRBD2. Per the germline V gene, CDR1 is SGHRS and CDR2 is YFSETQ. V shed 5 bases and J 0 bases; nucleotides not matched to a gene: 3. The length of the CDR3 is 14 residues. The CDR3 loop is CASRISGNQETQYF. The DNA of the CDR3 is TGCGCCAGCAGGATTAGCGGGAACCAAGAGACCCAGTACTTC.

V usage is TRBV6-5 and J usage is TRBJ2-7; 7 nucleotides align to TRBD1. The ends lost 6 bases at V and 2 bases at J; junction bases unmatched: 4. This CDR3 has 13 amino acids. Germline values: CDR1 MNHEY, CDR2 SVGAGI. This CDR3 is CASRQGITYEQYF. The CDR3 DNA sequence: TGTGCCAGCAGACAGGGGATAACCTACGAGCAGTACTTC.

This clone was counted once. This chain uses TRBV28 with TRBJ2-5; 8 positions agree with TRBD1. The J segment lost 2 bases and the V segment lost 11 bases, leaving 7 bases of the junction unmatched. CDR1 and CDR2 from the germline V gene are MDHEN and SYDVKM. The CDR3 sequence is 13 residues long. The CDR3 here is CAHRDRNQETQYF. CDR3 nucleotides: TGTGCCCACCGGGACAGGAATCAAGAGACCCAGTACTTC.

Concerning this clone: The junction departs from the called germline gene at one end, perhaps through a read error. The chain links TRBV13 to TRBJ2-7, with D possibly matching TRBD1 (6 bases). Germline lookup yields CDR1 PRHDT and CDR2 FYEKMQ (reference sequence). The CDR3 totals 15 residues. The DNA for the CDR3 is TGCCCCACCAGCTTAGATGGGGGCGGGCCGGGGGAGCAGTACTTC. Translation gives CPTSLDGGGPGEQYF.

J is TRBJ2-3 and V is TRBV7-9, with TRBD2 matching 13 bases. This CDR3 region has 17 residues. Germline V gene data show CDR1 as SEHNR and CDR2 as FQNEAQ (reference sequence). The J segment lost 8 bases and the V segment lost 7 bases, leaving 15 bases of the junction unmatched. CDR3 DNA: TGTGCCAGCACCCGAGGGACTAGCGGGGACCGGCTTACTACGCAGTATTTT. Its protein is CASTRGTSGDRLTTQYF.

This sequence joins TRBV18 and TRBJ1-6; 7 positions match TRBD1. Germline CDR1 reads KGHSH; CDR2 reads LQKENI. V dropped 2 bases and J dropped 10; count of bases not matched to a gene: 5. CDR3 length equals 14 residues. CDR3 region: CASSPSTGTSPLHF. In DNA, the CDR3 is TGTGCCAGCTCACCATCGACAGGGACCTCACCCCTCCACTTT.

The chain is built from TRBV18 and TRBJ2-2, with TRBD2 matching 9 bases. After removal of 3 bases from V and 6 bases from J, the junction contained 8 bases not matched to a gene. The CDR3 loop spans 16 amino acids. CDR1 and CDR2 (germline): KGHSH, LQKENI. CDR3 amino acids: CASSPQNAGGSGELFF. CDR3 sequence (DNA): TGTGCCAGCTCACCTCAGAACGCGGGAGGGTCCGGGGAGCTGTTTTTT.

This chain uses TRBV7-3 with TRBJ1-4; D remains unclear. V lost 2 bases, J lost 6 bases, and 7 bases lay in between. The CDR3 length is 13 residues. The germline V gene encodes CDR1 SGHTA and CDR2 FQGTGA. The chain's CDR3 is CASSLGPDEKLFF. The CDR3 DNA follows: TGTGCCAGCAGCTTAGGGCCGGATGAAAAACTGTTTTTT.

Regarding this clone: Other DNA sequences in this sample translate to the same CDR3. The chain links TRBV5-1 to TRBJ2-7; 8 nucleotides agree with TRBD2. Germline V CDR1 and CDR2: SGHRS, YFSETQ. This CDR3 comprises 14 residues. Trimming at V came to 1 base and at J to 4 bases, leaving 4 bases not matched to a gene. CDR3 region: CASSLTSGSYEQYF. The DNA of the CDR3 is TGCGCCAGCAGCTTGACTAGCGGAAGTTACGAGCAGTACTTC.

V usage is TRBV6-5 and J usage is TRBJ2-7, with no clear D. Trimming took 6 bases from V and 0 from J, leaving 15 bases between them. CDR1 and CDR2 from the germline V gene are MNHEY and SVGAGI. The length of the CDR3 is 15 residues. The CDR3 loop reads CASSLQPELSYEQYV. CDR3 DNA: TGTGCCAGCAGCCTTCAACCGGAGCTCTCCTACGAGCAGTACGTC.

The chain carries TRBV27 and TRBJ2-7; 8 bases agree with TRBD1. Losses at the gene ends were 3 bases for V and 3 bases for J; bases not matched to a gene: 1. The germline V gene has CDR1 MNHEY and CDR2 SMNVEV (reference sequence). The length of the CDR3 is 13 residues. The CDR3 is CASSFGQGYEQYF. In DNA, the CDR3 is TGTGCCAGCAGTTTCGGACAGGGCTACGAGCAGTACTTC.

CDR3 in amino acids: CASSQEGRVNTEAFF. The CDR3 region has the DNA TGTGCCAGCAGCCAAGAGGGGCGAGTGAACACTGAAGCTTTCTTT. The chain links TRBV3-1 (or the pseudogene TRBV3-2) to TRBJ1-1; D may be TRBD1 (5 bases). Germline loops: CDR1 LGHDT, CDR2 YNNKEL (reference sequence). Trimming left V 0 bases short and J 0 bases short, with 8 bases between. The CDR3 spans 15 residues.

This clone has more than one count but fewer than ten. The CDR3 DNA sequence: TGTGCCTGGAGTCTCGAGCGGGTGACTGAAGCTTTCTTT. It yields the protein CAWSLERVTEAFF. V is TRBV30 and J is TRBJ1-1, with D unresolved. Germline CDR1 and CDR2: GTSNPN and SVGIG (reference sequence). There are 13 residues in the CDR3. V was pared by 2 bases and J by 5 bases, with 12 bases between.

The chain joins TRBV7-2 to TRBJ2-1; D uncertain. V lost 3 bases to trimming and J lost 6 bases, with 15 bases between them. The V gene's germline CDR1 is SGHTA and CDR2 FQGNSA. The CDR3 covers 15 residues. The CDR3 nucleotides read TGTGCCAGCAGCTTCACCCCTAGTAATAGCAATGAGCAGTTCTTC. Translation: CASSFTPSNSNEQFF.